The following is a T cell receptor beta chain sequence with its context. The repertoire was sequenced with immunoSEQ multiplex PCR; TCRdb's copy has only in-frame clones and lacks some. Here the sample spans some 370,000 clones, approximately 87% being singletons. Per the germline V gene, CDR1 is SNHLY and CDR2 is FYNNEI. V was cut by 0 bases and J by 7 bases, with 19 bases left in between. CDR3 size: 17 residues. The data stem from a study of blood T cell repertoires in COVID-19. Study as a whole: The United States, Italy and Spain were the sources of the acute and convalescent COVID-19 samples.

This TCR came from a young woman with COVID-19, enrolled during active disease. The sample consisted of peripheral blood. The chain carries TRBV2 and TRBJ2-1; no clear D. As DNA, the CDR3 is TGTGCCAGCAGTGAAGCGTACTATCCCAATTCCGGGAATGAGCAGTTCTTC. Amino acids: CASSEAYYPNSGNEQFF.